Listed below are T cell receptor beta chains from one sample, sequenced in a study of long-term antiretroviral therapy in people with HIV. The table came from immunoSEQ multiplex PCR; TCRdb's copy has only in-frame clones and leaves some out. The data hold approximately 29,000 clones, with 80% to 85% observed a single time. Here the sequenced sample was unsorted PBMCs, taken 0.4 years after starting antiretroviral therapy. These receptors all stem from a man between 18 and 35 years old with HIV. Each CDR3 is given with its conserved first and last residue. Fields, in order: clone size, J gene, D gene, V gene, CDR3 DNA, CDR3 protein. D genes are given only for firm matches. Rows may omit the clone size; those that give it use once, few, many or a size class.

>few|TRBJ1-2|TRBD1|TRBV7-2
TGTGCCAGCAGCGTGGGACAGGGGTTATATGGCTACACCTTC
CASSVGQGLYGYTF
>.|TRBJ1-2|.|TRBV9
TGTGCCAGCAGCGTAGCTGGGAGGGGAATCCAGGATGGCTACACCTTC
CASSVAGRGIQDGYTF
>.|TRBJ2-1|TRBD2|TRBV9
TGTGCCAGCAGCCCCGAGGGGACTAGCGGCTGGAACAATGAGCAGTTCTTC
CASSPEGTSGWNNEQFF
>.|TRBJ1-3|.|TRBV7-9
TGTGCCAGCACAAACCTAGGGGAAACCTCTGGAAACACCATATATTTT
CASTNLGETSGNTIYF
>.|TRBJ2-5|.|TRBV6-1
TGTGCCAGCAGTGAAGCTTGGTATGCGGGGGAGACCCAGTACTTC
CASSEAWYAGETQYF
>.|TRBJ1-1|.|TRBV7-9
TGTGCCAGCAGCTTAGTGGCCGCGGCGAACACTGAAGCTTTCTTT
CASSLVAAANTEAFF
>.|TRBJ2-7|TRBD2|TRBV2
TGTGCCAGCAGTGAACTACCGCGCGGGGGACTCTCGGTTCGGGAGCAGTACTTC
CASSELPRGGLSVREQYF
>.|TRBJ2-7|.|TRBV27
TGTGCCAGCAGTTATCTTGGTGGGCAGGGGCACTACGAGCAGTACTTC
CASSYLGGQGHYEQYF
>.|TRBJ1-1|.|TRBV6-5
TGTGCCAGCAGTTACTCGGGGGGAGGTGAAACTTTCTTT
CASSYSGGGETFF
>.|TRBJ1-1|.|TRBV15
TGTGCCACCAGCAGACCCCCACAGCCGAACACTGAAGCTTTCTTT
CATSRPPQPNTEAFF
>.|TRBJ2-3|TRBD1|TRBV6-4
TGTGCCAGTCCTGGTAGGGGGCCCTTAGGAGATACGCAGTATTTT
CASPGRGPLGDTQYF
>.|TRBJ2-7|TRBD1|TRBV15
TGTGCCACCAGCAAGGGGACAGGGCAGACCTACGAGCAGTACTTC
CATSKGTGQTYEQYF
>.|TRBJ1-4|.|TRBV7-8
TGTGCCAGCAGCTTAGGCGGCGTAACAACTAATGAAAAACTGTTTTTT
CASSLGGVTTNEKLFF
>.|TRBJ2-7|.|TRBV10-2
TGCGCCAGCAGTGAGTCGGAACAGGGTGTTGACGAGCAGTACTTC
CASSESEQGVDEQYF
>.|TRBJ1-1|TRBD1|TRBV7-9
TGTGCCAGCAGCTTCCCCGGGATCACAGGGGGTGAAGCTTTCTTT
CASSFPGITGGEAFF
>.|TRBJ2-7|.|TRBV9
TGTGCCAGCAGCCTCGGGGGACTGGCGCTCTACGAGCAGTACTTC
CASSLGGLALYEQYF
>.|TRBJ2-7|TRBD1|TRBV7-6
TGTGCCAGCAGCTTAGCGGGGAGTCGGGGACAGGGGAACCTCCCGGGTGTCTACGAGCAGTACTTC
CASSLAGSRGQGNLPGVYEQYF
>.|TRBJ1-1|TRBD1|TRBV28
TGTGCCAGCAGTCAACAGGGGTCCCAAGCTTTCTTT
CASSQQGSQAFF
>.|TRBJ2-3|.|TRBV7-9
TGTGCCAGCAGGAGCCTAGGGGCTAGCACAGATACGCAGTATTTT
CASRSLGASTDTQYF
>.|TRBJ2-1|.|TRBV5-1
TGCGCCAGCAGCTTGGAGAGTAACTACAATGAGCAGTTCTTC
CASSLESNYNEQFF
>once|TRBJ2-7|TRBD1|TRBV5-1
TGCGCCAGCAGGAGGACAGGGTACTCCTACGAGCAGTACTTC
CASRRTGYSYEQYF
>.|TRBJ1-2|TRBD1|TRBV6-5
TGTGCCAGCAGTTACCGTGGCTCAGGGGGCCCATATGGCTACACCTTC
CASSYRGSGGPYGYTF
>.|TRBJ1-1|.|TRBV4-3
TGCGCCAGCAGCCAAGGAGTCAGGTCGAACACTGAAGCTTTCTTT
CASSQGVRSNTEAFF
>.|TRBJ2-7|.|TRBV9
TGTGCCAGCAGCCAAGAGGGGGGGTGGGACGAGCAGTACTTC
CASSQEGGWDEQYF
>.|TRBJ1-2|.|TRBV6-5
TGTGCCAGCAGTTACTCGCCAGGGTTTAACTATGGCTACACCTTC
CASSYSPGFNYGYTF
>.|TRBJ2-7|TRBD1|TRBV27
TGTGCCAGCAGTTTAACTCTAACAGGGGTGGGGCAATCCTACGAGCAGTACTTC
CASSLTLTGVGQSYEQYF
>once|TRBJ2-7|TRBD2|TRBV11-2
TGTGCCAGCAGCTTAGACGTAGCGGGGGCCCCCTACGAGCAGTACTTC
CASSLDVAGAPYEQYF
>once|TRBJ1-6|TRBD1|TRBV27
TGTGCCAGCAGTATCCTCTGGACAGGGCAGAATAATTCACCCCTCCACTTT
CASSILWTGQNNSPLHF
>.|TRBJ1-2|.|TRBV4-2
TGTGCCAGCAGCCCGGAGAGTCGACGACATGGCTACACCTTC
CASSPESRRHGYTF
>once|TRBJ1-1|.|TRBV9
TGTGCCAGCAGTGCAAATATTAAACTGACAGCTAACACTGAAGCTTTCTTT
CASSANIKLTANTEAFF
>few|TRBJ1-5|.|TRBV7-9
TGTGCCAGCAGCTTATCCGGGGGGAACAGCGTTTATAGCAATCAGCCCCAGCATTTT
CASSLSGGNSVYSNQPQHF
>.|TRBJ2-3|.|TRBV7-9
TGTGCCAGCAGCCCCCTCGGCTTGACTAGCACAGATACGCAGTATTTT
CASSPLGLTSTDTQYF